This is a list of T cell receptor beta chains from one sample in a study of blood T cell repertoires in COVID-19. Clones were sequenced by immunoSEQ multiplex PCR, and TCRdb holds only the in-frame ones, with some missing. The sample consists of 200,000 to 250,000 clones, around 84% of them appearing once. Sequenced sample: peripheral blood. These receptors all stem from an elderly man with acute or convalescent COVID-19. CDR3s include the opening cysteine and the closing phenylalanine or tryptophan. A D gene is named only where the DNA matches it firmly. The size of a clone is reported for some rows only, either as once, few or many, or as a class for expanded clones.

d_call	v_call	clone_size	j_call	cdr3_nt	cdr3_aa
NA	TRBV30	few	TRBJ1-5	TGTGCCTGGAGTCGTGATAGTCGGGGGCCCCAGCATTTT	CAWSRDSRGPQHF
TRBD1	TRBV6-5	NA	TRBJ1-2	TGTGCCAGCACCAAAGGGGGCATGGACTATGGCTACACCTTC	CASTKGGMDYGYTF
NA	TRBV7-8	NA	TRBJ1-2	TGTGCCAGCAGCTTAGTTTTACAGAAAGATGGCTACACCTTC	CASSLVLQKDGYTF
NA	TRBV7-3	NA	TRBJ1-1	TGTGCCAGCAGCTCGGGCCGCCCAGGGGAGAACACTGAAGCTTTCTTT	CASSSGRPGENTEAFF
TRBD1	TRBV6-2/TRBV6-3	NA	TRBJ2-1	TGTGCCAGCAGTTATTCCGGGACAGGGGGCTACAATGAGCAGTTCTTC	CASSYSGTGGYNEQFF
TRBD1	TRBV6-5	NA	TRBJ1-6	TGTGCCAGCAGTACCGGACAGGGGGCACAGTCACCCCTCCACTTT	CASSTGQGAQSPLHF
NA	TRBV4-2	NA	TRBJ2-1	TGTGCCAGCAGCCAAGATCTGGCGGGGTCCTACAATGAGCAGTTCTTC	CASSQDLAGSYNEQFF
NA	TRBV14	NA	TRBJ1-6	TGTGCCAGCAGCCAAGATTCAGGGAGGACCTATAATTCACCCCTCCACTTT	CASSQDSGRTYNSPLHF
NA	TRBV19	NA	TRBJ1-5	TGTGCCAGTACCCAAGGGGGGGTTAGCAATCAGCCCCAGCATTTT	CASTQGGVSNQPQHF
NA	TRBV4-2	NA	TRBJ1-2	TGTGCCAGCAGCCAAGATTTAGCGTATGGCTACACCTTC	CASSQDLAYGYTF
TRBD2	TRBV4-1	NA	TRBJ2-2	TGCGCCAGCAGCCTATGGGGGGCGGGAGGTGCGAACACCGGGGAGCTGTTTTTT	CASSLWGAGGANTGELFF
TRBD1	TRBV11-3	once	TRBJ2-1	TGTGCCAGCAGCTTAGACAGGGGGCTGTACAATGAGCAGTTCTTC	CASSLDRGLYNEQFF
NA	TRBV5-5	NA	TRBJ2-7	TGTGCCAGCAGCTTGGGTGGGGCCCTACCCTACGAGCAGTACTTC	CASSLGGALPYEQYF
TRBD2	TRBV24-1	NA	TRBJ2-1	TGTGCCACCAGTGATCCTAGCGGGGTCCTCAATGAGCAGTTCTTC	CATSDPSGVLNEQFF
NA	TRBV2	few	TRBJ2-5	TGTGCCAGCAGTAGACAGAGCGTGGAGACCCAGTACTTC	CASSRQSVETQYF
TRBD1	TRBV6-5	NA	TRBJ1-1	TGTGCCAGCAGTCAACGGGACAGGGGTTCTTCAGCTTTCTTT	CASSQRDRGSSAFF
NA	TRBV5-1	NA	TRBJ2-3	TGCGCCAGCAGCTTGGCGGGATCCGGGGCAGATACGCAGTATTTT	CASSLAGSGADTQYF
TRBD1	TRBV28	NA	TRBJ2-7	TGTGCCAGCAGTCCAATACCCCGGACAGGGATCACCAACTCCTACGAGCAGTACTTC	CASSPIPRTGITNSYEQYF
TRBD1	TRBV24-1	once	TRBJ1-1	TGTGCCACCAGGGGACAGGGGACCCCTGAAGCTTTCTTT	CATRGQGTPEAFF
NA	TRBV5-1	NA	TRBJ2-2	TGCGCCAGCAGCACCATCGGGTCTTCCAACACCGGGGAGCTGTTTTTT	CASSTIGSSNTGELFF
NA	TRBV2	NA	TRBJ2-5	TGTGCCAGCAGTGATGGGTCGTCGGGAGAGACCCAGTACTTC	CASSDGSSGETQYF
TRBD1	TRBV30	NA	TRBJ1-6	TGTGCCTGGAGTGTACCAGGGGGCGGGAATAATTCACCCCTCCACTTT	CAWSVPGGGNNSPLHF
TRBD1	TRBV7-6	NA	TRBJ1-4	TGTGCCAGCAGCCCAAGACCGGACAGGATTAATGAAAAACTGTTTTTT	CASSPRPDRINEKLFF
TRBD1	TRBV7-9	NA	TRBJ1-1	TGTGCCAGCAGCTCCAAAGGACAGGGTCGTGAAGCTTTCTTT	CASSSKGQGREAFF
TRBD1	TRBV28	NA	TRBJ1-4	TGTGCCAGCAGTTTATGGGGGACAGGGCCAACTAATGAAAAACTGTTTTTT	CASSLWGTGPTNEKLFF
NA	TRBV19	NA	TRBJ2-1	TGTGCCAGTAGTATAAGTCGGGAGCAGTTCTTC	CASSISREQFF
NA	TRBV7-2	NA	TRBJ2-1	TGTGCCAGCAGCGCTCAGGGGTCGCCTAGCAAGTTCTTC	CASSAQGSPSKFF
NA	TRBV7-3	NA	TRBJ1-2	TGTGCCAGCAGCTTAACCGGGGACTATGGCTACACCTTC	CASSLTGDYGYTF
NA	TRBV19	NA	TRBJ2-3	TGTGCCAGTAGTATACTAGGAGCTAGCACAGATACGCAGTATTTT	CASSILGASTDTQYF
NA	TRBV5-1	NA	TRBJ1-1	TGCGCCAGCAGCGCCGGGGACAATTTGAACACTGAAGCTTTCTTT	CASSAGDNLNTEAFF
TRBD2	TRBV10-2	NA	TRBJ2-2	TGCGCCAGCAGAGTTGCGGGAGGGAACACCGGGGAGCTGTTTTTT	CASRVAGGNTGELFF
NA	TRBV2	NA	TRBJ1-1	TGTGCCAGCAGTGTAGGGGATTGGAGCACTGAAGCTTTCTTT	CASSVGDWSTEAFF
TRBD1	TRBV19	NA	TRBJ1-5	TGTGCCAGTGCTTCCGACAGGGGCAATCAGCCCCAGCATTTT	CASASDRGNQPQHF
TRBD2	TRBV9	once	TRBJ2-3	TGTGCCAGCAGCAAGGGACAGGCCGGGACTAGCGGGAGCCCCACAGATACGCAGTATTTT	CASSKGQAGTSGSPTDTQYF
TRBD1	TRBV18	NA	TRBJ2-7	TGTGCCAGCTCATCGGACAGGGGGACACTTGGCGAGCAGTACTTC	CASSSDRGTLGEQYF
TRBD2	TRBV29-1	NA	TRBJ2-1	TGCAGCTGGACTAGTGGCGGTGAGCAGTTCTTC	CSWTSGGEQFF
NA	TRBV29-1	NA	TRBJ2-3	TGCAGCGTTGAAAGGGGTTCAGATACGCAGTATTTT	CSVERGSDTQYF